The 15 T cell receptor beta chains below were found in one sample sequenced in a study of blood T cells in healthy people across ages. Using a J-beta primer mix together with a sample-barcoded 5' primer, a second PCR was run for roughly 6 to 12 cycles. Each CDR3 protein is one row after TCRdb ran MiXCR on the 5' RACE reads. The sample gives about 800,000 distinct CDR3 sequences, 58% of which show up once; over 20% is in the top ten. The specimen was blood. These TCRs come from a young man in good health.

This clonotype was recorded once. The rearrangement uses TRBV12-3 or TRBV12-4 and TRBJ2-3; 10 nucleotides line up with TRBD2. V shed 6 bases and J 6 bases; nucleotides not matched to a gene: 9. This CDR3 spans 15 amino acids. As DNA, the CDR3 is TGTGCCAGCAGGCCCCCGAGCGGGAGGGTGGATACGCAGTATTTT. Translated: CASRPPSGRVDTQYF.

The rearrangement uses TRBV6-5 and TRBJ2-7, with D perhaps TRBD1 or TRBD2 (5 bases each). Germline assignment: CDR1 MNHEY and CDR2 SVGAGI. V dropped 0 bases and J dropped 6 bases, with 15 bases sitting between them. The CDR3 is 15 amino acids. CDR3 DNA sequence: TGTGCCAGCAGTTACTCGTACAGAGGGACCTTCGAGCAGTACTTC. This gives the protein CASSYSYRGTFEQYF.

V is TRBV5-1 and J is TRBJ2-3, with D maybe TRBD2 (6 bases). V was shortened by 4 bases and J by 5 bases, with 20 bases between the two germline ends. The CDR3 contains 16 residues. Germline V gives CDR1 SGHRS, CDR2 YFSETQ. The CDR3 region is CASSPTLRPGGDTQYF. The CDR3 bases are TGCGCCAGCAGCCCCACCCTGCGACCCGGGGGAGATACGCAGTATTTT. The whole variable domain, filled in from reference TRBV5-1 and TRBJ2-3, reads KAGVTQTPRYLIKTRGQQVTLSCSPISGHRSVSWYQQTPGQGLQFLFEYFSETQRNKGNFPGRFSGRQFSNSRSEMNVSTLELGDSALYLCASSPTLRPGGDTQYFGPGTRLTVL.

The rearrangement joins TRBV5-1 to TRBJ2-1, with no clear D. The CDR3 runs to 14 residues. The germline CDR1 and CDR2 sequences are SGHRS and YFSETQ. Trimming took off 0 bases at V and 7 bases at J, with 11 bases between the two ends. The CDR3 nucleotides read TGCGCCAGCAGCTTGGCGGCAGCAGTGAATGAGCAGTTCTTC. It codes for CASSLAAAVNEQFF.

The V call is TRBV5-1, the J call TRBJ1-1; D unresolved. CDR1 and CDR2 from the germline V gene are SGHRS and YFSETQ. V lost 3 bases and J lost 4, with 13 bases in between. The CDR3 is 14 amino acids. In nucleotides, the CDR3 is TGCGCCAGCAGCTCGCGGTACCTCGGCACTGAAGCTTTCTTT. It yields the protein CASSSRYLGTEAFF.

The chain carries TRBV6-2 or TRBV6-3 and TRBJ2-6; a weak D match, TRBD1 (5 bases). Trimming removed 6 bases from V and 0 bases from J, with 12 bases in between. The CDR3 runs 16 residues. Germline values: CDR1 MNHEY, CDR2 SVGEGT. The CDR3 sequence is CASRPATDSGANVLTF. Written as DNA, the CDR3 is TGTGCCAGCAGACCCGCGACAGACTCTGGGGCCAACGTCCTGACTTTC.

This chain links TRBV10-2 with TRBJ2-4, with TRBD2 matching 7 bases. Germline V CDR1 and CDR2: WSHSY, SAAADI. This CDR3 region has 17 residues. The V and J ends lost 0 bases and 0 bases, in that order; junction bases with no gene match: 5. DNA for the CDR3: TGCGCCAGCAGTGAGTCGGGCGGGGGAATAGCCAAAAACATTCAGTACTTC. It yields the protein CASSESGGGIAKNIQYF.

The chain combines TRBV7-9 with TRBJ2-7; 10 nucleotides line up with TRBD2. In germline, CDR1 is SEHNR, CDR2 FQNEAQ (reference sequence). The CDR3 has 14 residues. The V segment lost 7 bases and the J segment 4 bases; nucleotides outside the gene matches: 7. In DNA, the CDR3 is TGTGCCAGCACCGCAGGGACTAGCGAGTACGAGCAGTACTTC. This translates into CASTAGTSEYEQYF.

This clonotype was found a few times. The chain has TRBV4-2 and TRBJ2-1; the match to TRBD2 covers 8 bases. Per the germline V gene, CDR1 is LGHNA and CDR2 is YNFKEQ. V shed 4 bases, J shed 6 bases, and the junction held 8 bases outside the gene matches. This CDR3 is built from 15 residues. CDR3 loop: CASSPRLASSNEQFF. The CDR3 DNA sequence: TGTGCCAGCAGCCCAAGACTAGCGTCTTCCAATGAGCAGTTCTTC.

The chain recombines TRBV29-1 with TRBJ2-3; a possible D gene is TRBD1 (6 bases). This CDR3 is 14 amino acids long. Trimming took off 7 bases at V and 2 bases at J, with 16 bases between the two ends. Germline CDR1 and CDR2: SQVTM and ANQGSEA. As DNA, the CDR3 is TGCAGCGCAGCAAAACAGGGAAACACAGATACGCAGTATTTT. Residues: CSAAKQGNTDTQYF.

This clonotype was seen a single time. This chain links TRBV2 with TRBJ2-7, with D possibly TRBD2 on 5 matching bases. CDR1 and CDR2 from the germline V gene are SNHLY and FYNNEI. Trimming pared 7 bases from V and 7 bases from J, leaving 20 bases between. The CDR3 totals 14 residues. The CDR3 DNA reads TGTGCCAGCACAAGGTATCTAGCCGAAGCTGAGCAGTACTTC. It yields the protein CASTRYLAEAEQYF.

This chain joins TRBV6-5 and TRBJ2-5; D might be TRBD1 or TRBD2, each matching 5 bases. CDR1 and CDR2 (germline): MNHEY, SVGAGI. Trimming shortened V by 5 bases and J by 0 bases, and 7 bases separated the two germline ends. There are 13 residues in the CDR3. In DNA, the CDR3 is TGTGCCAGCAGTGAGGGGTACCAAGAGACCCAGTACTTC. As protein: CASSEGYQETQYF.

The CDR3 DNA reads as TGTGCCAGCAGTGAGGATGCAGGGTTGGCTTTCTTT. The encoded protein is CASSEDAGLAFF. This chain connects TRBV2 to TRBJ1-1, with D perhaps matching TRBD1 (5 bases). CDR1 and CDR2 (germline): SNHLY, FYNNEI. Trimming removed 3 bases at V and 11 bases at J, with 13 bases between. This CDR3 contains 12 residues.

The V and J genes are TRBV28 and TRBJ2-1; D is possibly TRBD1 (5 bases). The CDR3 contains 16 residues. The ends were cut back, 3 bases at V and 8 bases at J, with 20 bases in the middle. Germline lookup yields CDR1 MDHEN and CDR2 SYDVKM. The DNA of the CDR3 is TGTGCCAGCAGTTTCGGTCAGACAGTTGAGAATGATGAGCAGTTCTTC. It translates to CASSFGQTVENDEQFF.

This clonotype was seen only a few times. The V call is TRBV4-3, the J call TRBJ2-5; TRBD2 might be the D (5 bases). Germline V gene sequence: CDR1 LGHNA, CDR2 YSLEER. Trimming left V 0 bases short and J 4 bases short, with 12 bases between. This CDR3 region has 15 residues. CDR3 sequence: CASSQDVDAGETQYF. The CDR3 DNA sequence: TGCGCCAGCAGCCAAGATGTGGATGCGGGAGAGACCCAGTACTTC.